These 8 T cell receptor beta chains were sequenced from one sample in a study of blood T cell repertoires in COVID-19. Using immunoSEQ multiplex PCR, the repertoire was profiled, and TCRdb retains in-frame clones only, with some absent. The repertoire holds approximately 99,000 clones, with 79% as singletons. Sample: peripheral blood. Source of these receptors: a woman older than 75 with active or convalescent COVID-19.

The gene calls are TRBV6-2 or TRBV6-3 and TRBJ2-5; D not resolved. Germline V gene data show CDR1 as MNHEY and CDR2 as SVGEGT. The CDR3 is 12 amino acids. Trimming shortened V by 2 bases and J by 4 bases, and 5 bases separated the two germline ends. As DNA, the CDR3 is TGTGCCAGCAGTTACGGCGGAGAGACCCAGTACTTC. Translated: CASSYGGETQYF.

This clone has a count of ten or more. The chain carries TRBV18 and TRBJ1-5; no clear D gene. V was trimmed by 3 bases and J by 1 base, leaving 13 bases between them. In germline, CDR1 is KGHSH, CDR2 LQKENI. This CDR3 is 16 amino acids long. The CDR3: CASSPTSGRSNQPQHF. The DNA for the CDR3 is TGTGCCAGCTCACCCACGAGCGGACGGAGCAATCAGCCCCAGCATTTT.

This clone came up once. The V call is TRBV28, the J call TRBJ2-1; 9 positions agree with TRBD2. The CDR3 spans 16 residues. Germline values: CDR1 MDHEN, CDR2 SYDVKM. After removal of 2 bases from V and 10 bases from J, the junction contained 12 bases not matched to a gene. CDR3 loop: CASSLRLLAGLAEQFF. CDR3 bases: TGTGCCAGCAGTTTACGGCTGCTAGCGGGGCTCGCGGAGCAGTTCTTC.

This clone was picked up many times. The chain recombines TRBV7-2 with TRBJ2-1; TRBD2 aligns across 13 bases. The junction had 8 bases not matched to a gene; V was cut back by 2 bases and J by 7 bases. The CDR3 is 17 residues long. The germline gives CDR1 SGHTA, CDR2 FQGNSA. The CDR3 sequence: CASSLYPGLAGVNEQFF. The CDR3 nucleotides read TGTGCCAGCAGCTTATATCCCGGACTAGCGGGAGTGAATGAGCAGTTCTTC.

This chain links TRBV2 with TRBJ2-1; 9 bases are shared with TRBD2. Germline trimming cut 5 bases from V and 9 bases from J; bases unmatched to any gene: 8. This CDR3 is 14 amino acids long. Per the germline V gene, CDR1 is SNHLY and CDR2 is FYNNEI. The CDR3 DNA reads TGTGCCAGCAGTTTACTACTAGCGGGTACTGAGCAGTTCTTC. It specifies CASSLLLAGTEQFF. The full variable domain, rest sourced from reference TRBV2 and TRBJ2-1, is EPEVTQTPSHQVTQMGQEVILRCVPISNHLYFYWYRQILGQKVEFLVSFYNNEISEKSEIFDDQFSVERPDGSNFTLKIRSTKLEDSAMYFCASSLLLAGTEQFFGPGTRLTVL.

This chain joins TRBV6-6 and TRBJ1-1; a weak D match, TRBD1 (5 bases). This CDR3 is built from 17 residues. Germline values: CDR1 MNHNY, CDR2 SVGAGI (reference sequence). Trimming took 5 bases from V and 2 from J, leaving 21 bases between them. The CDR3 is CASSPPWGVVGNTEAFF. The CDR3 coding sequence is TGTGCCAGCAGTCCTCCGTGGGGGGTGGTGGGCAACACTGAAGCTTTCTTT.

The CDR3: CASSISPLGTSYNEQFF. CDR3 bases: TGTGCCAGCAGCATCTCCCCACTAGGTACCTCCTACAATGAGCAGTTCTTC. The chain recombines TRBV9 with TRBJ2-1, with D tentatively TRBD2 (5 bases). With 4 bases removed from V and 0 bases from J, the gap between germline ends came to 17 bases. Germline CDR1 and CDR2: SGDLS and YYNGEE. The CDR3 spans 17 residues.

The rearrangement links TRBV5-5 to TRBJ2-7; a possible D gene is TRBD2 (7 bases). V lost 1 base, J lost 3 bases, and 11 bases lay in between. This CDR3 comprises 14 residues. The V gene's germline CDR1 is SGHKS and CDR2 YYEKEE (reference sequence). The DNA of the CDR3 is TGTGCCAGCAGCTTGCTAGGGGGGGTCTACGAGCAGTACTTC. Its protein product is CASSLLGGVYEQYF.